The 20 T cell receptor beta chains presented below share a single source sample, sequenced in a study of blood T cell repertoires in COVID-19. Profiling relied on immunoSEQ multiplex PCR, and the TCRdb table lists in-frame clones only, not all of them. This sample has roughly 230,000 clones, with more than 70% found just once. Sequenced: peripheral blood. The origin of the receptors is a woman older than 75 with acute or convalescent COVID-19.

The DNA for the CDR3 is TGTGCCAGCAGGAACAGGTGGACGGTTGAAAAACTGTTTTTT. Its protein product is CASRNRWTVEKLFF. J is TRBJ1-4 and V is TRBV2; maybe TRBD1 (5 bases). CDR1 is SNHLY, CDR2 FYNNEI, per germline. Trimming stripped 6 bases from V and 7 bases from J, with 15 bases between. The CDR3 is 14 amino acids.

The chain joins TRBV5-4 to TRBJ2-1; 7 bases match TRBD2. Germline V lookup: CDR1 SGHNT, CDR2 YYREEE (reference sequence). The CDR3 contains 16 residues. J lost 7 bases, V lost 0 bases, and 10 bases had no gene match. This CDR3 reads CASSLAAAPRGNEQFF. The CDR3 DNA reads TGTGCCAGCAGCTTGGCGGCGGCCCCGCGGGGGAATGAGCAGTTCTTC. Complete variable domain (other parts from reference TRBV5-4 and TRBJ2-1): ETGVTQSPTHLIKTRGQQVTLRCSSQSGHNTVSWYQQALGQGPQFIFQYYREEENGRGNFPPRFSGLQFPNYSSELNVNALELDDSALYLCASSLAAAPRGNEQFFGPGTRLTVL.

The chain has TRBV5-4 and TRBJ2-3, with 9 bases fitting TRBD1. The CDR3 has 16 residues. The J segment lost 0 bases and the V segment lost 5 bases, leaving 7 bases of the junction unmatched. The germline gives CDR1 SGHNT, CDR2 YYREEE (reference sequence). CDR3 sequence (DNA): TGTGCCAGCAGTGCCGCGGGGACAGGGAGCACAGATACGCAGTATTTT. This translates into CASSAAGTGSTDTQYF.

V is TRBV19 and J is TRBJ1-2; the D gene is possibly TRBD1 (6 bases). CDR1 and CDR2 (germline): LNHDA, SQIVND (reference sequence). Trimming took 1 base from V and 0 from J, leaving 9 bases between them. The CDR3 covers 15 residues. In nucleotides, the CDR3 is TGTGCCAGTAGTATAGCGAGGACAGCTAACTATGGCTACACCTTC. Its protein product is CASSIARTANYGYTF.

The rearrangement uses TRBV7-9 and TRBJ2-4; D possibly corresponds to TRBD2 (6 bases). This CDR3 contains 15 residues. Looked up from germline, CDR1 is SEHNR and CDR2 is FQNEAQ (reference sequence). The V end lost 1 base, the J end lost 0 bases, and 7 bases lay between the germline ends. The CDR3 DNA reads TGTGCCAGCAGCTTAGTCGGGGGAGCCAAAAACATTCAGTACTTC. Translation gives CASSLVGGAKNIQYF.

The rearrangement uses TRBV25-1 and TRBJ2-3; D might be TRBD2 (5 bases). The CDR3 has 13 residues. Trimming left V 2 bases short and J 6 bases short, with 9 bases between. Germline CDR1 reads MGHDK; CDR2 reads SYGVNS. The CDR3 region is CASSEPGGDTQYF. In nucleotides, the CDR3 is TGTGCCAGCAGTGAACCCGGCGGGGATACGCAGTATTTT. The variable domain in full, with the rest retrieved from reference TRBV25-1 and TRBJ2-3, is EADIYQTPRYLVIGTGKKITLECSQTMGHDKMYWYQQDPGMELHLIHYSYGVNSTEKGDLSSESTVSRIRTEHFPLTLESARPSHTSQYLCASSEPGGDTQYFGPGTRLTVL.

This clone turned up a few times. V gene TRBV7-3 combines with J gene TRBJ1-6; possible D gene TRBD1, 5 bases. There are 15 residues in the CDR3. V lost 1 base and J 5 bases, leaving 9 bases between the germline ends. From germline, CDR1 is SGHTA and CDR2 FQGTGA. CDR3 region: CASSLSLDNNSPLHF. The DNA for the CDR3 is TGTGCCAGCAGCTTAAGCCTGGACAATAATTCACCCCTCCACTTT. Variable domain in full (rest from reference TRBV7-3 and TRBJ1-6): GAGVSQTPSNKVTEKGKYVELRCDPISGHTALYWYRQSLGQGPEFLIYFQGTGAADDSGLPNDRFFAVRPEGSVSTLKIQRTERGDSAVYLCASSLSLDNNSPLHFGNGTRLTVT.

V usage is TRBV10-3 and J usage is TRBJ1-2, with TRBD1 identical over 7 bases. CDR1 ENHRY and CDR2 SYGVKD come from the germline V gene. This CDR3 is 14 amino acids long. V was pared by 6 bases and J by 2 bases, with 6 bases of the junction left unmatched. The CDR3 DNA is TGTGCCATCAGGGGAGGACAGGAGAACTATGGCTACACCTTC. This sequence encodes CAIRGGQENYGYTF.

J is TRBJ1-2 and V is TRBV5-4; maybe TRBD1 (5 bases). Germline V gene sequence: CDR1 SGHNT, CDR2 YYREEE (reference sequence). V shed 7 bases and J shed 8 bases, with 24 bases lying between them. CDR3 size: 15 residues. DNA for the CDR3: TGTGCCAGCCAACCTGAATTAGGGGATTTGAGAGGCTACACCTTC. It codes for CASQPELGDLRGYTF.

This clone is a singleton in its sample. This chain's CDR3 is CASSLVLAGSETQYF. The CDR3, as DNA: TGTGCCAGCAGCTTAGTGCTAGCGGGGTCGGAGACCCAGTACTTC. The chain joins TRBV7-6 to TRBJ2-5, with 9 bases identical to TRBD2. CDR1 and CDR2 (germline): SGHVS, FNYEAQ. The trim removed 1 base at V and 5 bases at J, leaving 5 bases unmatched. The CDR3 is 15 residues long.

The chain carries TRBV14 and TRBJ2-3, with 8 nucleotides matching TRBD2. The CDR3 is 15 amino acids. CDR1 is SGHDN and CDR2 is FVKESK in the germline V gene. The V and J ends lost 4 bases and 2 bases, in that order; junction bases with no gene match: 5. The CDR3 reads CASSRRSGDTDTQYF. CDR3 nucleotides: TGTGCCAGCAGCCGACGTAGCGGGGACACAGATACGCAGTATTTT.

The chain uses TRBV6-5 and TRBJ1-1; D remains unclear. Germline V gene sequence: CDR1 MNHEY, CDR2 SVGAGI. The CDR3 length is 14 residues. The V end was cut by 5 bases, the J end by 1 base, with 11 bases between. In DNA form, the CDR3 reads TGTGCCAGCAGTCACGGAGGTAAGAACACTGAAGCTTTCTTT. Translation: CASSHGGKNTEAFF.

This chain uses TRBV7-2 with TRBJ2-1, with 8 bases fitting TRBD2. The CDR3 sequence is 16 residues long. With V trimmed by 1 base and J by 6 bases, 8 bases remained unmatched. The germline gives CDR1 SGHTA, CDR2 FQGNSA. This CDR3 is CASSLEPGGLRNEQFF. CDR3 DNA sequence: TGTGCCAGCAGCTTAGAGCCGGGGGGGCTCCGCAATGAGCAGTTCTTC.

The rearrangement uses TRBV7-3 and TRBJ2-7; 7 nucleotides match TRBD1. The CDR3 sequence is 14 residues long. V trimming: 6 bases; J trimming: 2 bases; junction bases outside the gene matches: 7. Germline CDR1 SGHTA, CDR2 FQGTGA. DNA of the CDR3: TGTGCCAGCAGGCGGACAGGCGGAACCTACGAGCAGTACTTC. Encoded protein: CASRRTGGTYEQYF.

This clone showed up just a few times. The J gene is TRBJ2-5, the V gene TRBV7-9, with TRBD1 as a possible D gene (6 bases). The V gene's germline CDR1 is SEHNR and CDR2 FQNEAQ (reference sequence). With 5 bases removed from V and 5 bases from J, the gap between germline ends came to 18 bases. There are 15 residues in the CDR3. CDR3 residues: CASSRSGRGMETQYF. CDR3 DNA sequence: TGTGCCAGCAGCCGATCGGGCAGGGGAATGGAGACCCAGTACTTC.

To note about this clone: A read error may produce the germline difference seen at one junction end. V gene TRBV18 combines with J gene TRBJ1-1; 9 bases align to TRBD1. This CDR3 has 13 amino acids. Germline CDR1 is KGHSH and CDR2 is LQKENI. CDR3 loop: CASSPGTGNRLSF. CDR3 sequence (DNA): TGTGCCAGCTCCCCCGGGACAGGGAACCGACTAAGCTTT.

The CDR3, as DNA: TGTGCCAGCAGCCCAACAGGGCCTAATTCACCCCTCCACTTT. The encoded protein is CASSPTGPNSPLHF. The chain combines TRBV11-1 with TRBJ1-6, with TRBD1 as a possible D gene (6 bases). Looked up from germline, CDR1 is SGHAT and CDR2 is FQDESV (reference sequence). Trimming cost V 5 bases and J 6 bases, with 11 bases left between them. This CDR3 region has 14 residues.

The chain links TRBV6-1 to TRBJ1-5, with D tentatively TRBD1 (6 bases). Trimming took 5 bases from V and 3 from J, leaving 11 bases between them. The CDR3 is 14 residues long. Germline loops: CDR1 MNHNS, CDR2 SASEGT. The CDR3 sequence: CASSLGTYNQPQHF. The CDR3 region has the DNA TGTGCCAGCAGTCTCGGGACATACAATCAGCCCCAGCATTTT.

This chain links TRBV2 with TRBJ2-2; a weak D match, TRBD1 (5 bases). V lost 7 bases and J 4 bases, leaving 16 bases between the germline ends. Per germline, CDR1 SNHLY and CDR2 FYNNEI. CDR3 length: 15 residues. The CDR3 nucleotides read TGTGCCAGCACCCCAGGGCGGAGAGCCACCGGGGAGCTGTTTTTT. This sequence encodes CASTPGRRATGELFF.

This clone was detected only a few times. This sequence joins TRBV28 and TRBJ1-5; maybe TRBD1 (6 bases). Germline CDR1 is MDHEN and CDR2 is SYDVKM. V was pared by 1 base and J by 6 bases, with 16 bases between. The length of the CDR3 is 16 residues. The CDR3 protein is CASSLSSGHRGQPQHF. The CDR3 DNA reads as TGTGCCAGCAGTTTATCCTCGGGACATAGGGGTCAGCCCCAGCATTTT.